Following are 32 T cell receptor beta chains from one sample sequenced in a study of cytomegalovirus exposure and HLA in healthy donors. Using immunoSEQ multiplex PCR, the repertoire was profiled, and TCRdb retains in-frame clones only, with some absent. In the table there are some 110,000 clones, roughly 83% of which are singletons. Sequenced material: PBMCs. The source is a man younger than 30 in good health and CMV-seronegative.

J is TRBJ2-4 and V is TRBV10-2; a weak D match, TRBD2 (6 bases). This CDR3 contains 16 residues. Germline loops: CDR1 WSHSY, CDR2 SAAADI. V lost 2 bases and J lost 7, with 18 bases in between. CDR3 region: CASSERSSVNRNIQYF. DNA for the CDR3: TGCGCCAGCAGTGAGCGGTCTAGCGTTAATAGGAACATTCAGTACTTC.

The chain uses TRBV5-4 and TRBJ2-7; 11 bases agree with TRBD2. Germline assignment: CDR1 SGHNT and CDR2 YYREEE (reference sequence). This CDR3 spans 14 amino acids. After removal of 4 bases from V and 7 bases from J, the junction contained 7 bases not matched to a gene. The CDR3: CASSLSGRAQEQYF. For the CDR3, the DNA is TGTGCCAGCAGCCTTAGCGGGAGGGCCCAGGAGCAGTACTTC.

The DNA of the CDR3 is TGTGCCAGCAGTGGACCTAGCGGGGGGGCGTCCTACAATGAGCAGTTCTTC. This gives the protein CASSGPSGGASYNEQFF. This sequence joins TRBV6-1 and TRBJ2-1; 12 bases align to TRBD2. Germline V lookup: CDR1 MNHNS, CDR2 SASEGT. Trimming at V came to 4 bases and at J to 1 base, leaving 5 bases not matched to a gene. The CDR3 sequence is 17 residues long.

The gene calls are TRBV9 and TRBJ2-3, with 9 bases fitting TRBD1. This CDR3 has 18 amino acids. The trim removed 3 bases at V and 8 bases at J, leaving 19 bases unmatched. Germline CDR1 SGDLS, CDR2 YYNGEE. CDR3 amino acids: CASSAYPDRGTLEGTQYF. The CDR3 nucleotides are TGTGCCAGCAGCGCCTACCCGGACAGGGGCACACTCGAGGGTACGCAGTATTTT.

V is TRBV30 and J is TRBJ2-5, with 7 bases matching TRBD2. Germline CDR1 reads GTSNPN; CDR2 reads SVGIG (reference sequence). The CDR3 contains 13 residues. V dropped 1 base and J dropped 8; count of bases not matched to a gene: 7. The CDR3 DNA follows: TGTGCCTGGAGTGACAGTTCGGGGGGAACCCAGTACTTC. It specifies CAWSDSSGGTQYF.

V and J are TRBV4-2 and TRBJ2-1, with D tentatively TRBD2 (6 bases). Germline values: CDR1 LGHNA, CDR2 YNFKEQ. The length of the CDR3 is 17 residues. V was pared by 8 bases and J by 0 bases, with 20 bases between. Here the CDR3 reads CASRRLGPSGSYNEQFF. CDR3 nucleotide sequence: TGTGCCAGCCGTCGACTAGGACCATCAGGCTCCTACAATGAGCAGTTCTTC.

This clone was picked up one time. Here the CDR3 reads CASSLAGTEDGYTF. The DNA for the CDR3 is TGCGCCAGCAGCTTGGCCGGGACAGAAGATGGCTACACCTTC. This chain joins TRBV5-1 and TRBJ1-2; 7 bases line up with TRBD1. There are 14 residues in the CDR3. With 0 bases clipped from V and 6 bases from J, the junction kept 5 bases outside the gene matches. Germline V gives CDR1 SGHRS, CDR2 YFSETQ.

CDR3 amino acids: CASSEDRATNEKLFF. CDR3 nucleotides: TGTGCCAGCAGTGAAGACAGGGCTACTAATGAAAAACTGTTTTTT. The V gene is TRBV2, the J gene TRBJ1-4, with D possibly being TRBD1 (6 bases). This CDR3 has 15 amino acids. The germline V and J ends were trimmed by 1 base and 2 bases, with 8 bases remaining between them. Germline CDR1 and CDR2: SNHLY and FYNNEI. The variable domain in full, completed from reference TRBV2 and TRBJ1-4, reads EPEVTQTPSHQVTQMGQEVILRCVPISNHLYFYWYRQILGQKVEFLVSFYNNEISEKSEIFDDQFSVERPDGSNFTLKIRSTKLEDSAMYFCASSEDRATNEKLFFGSGTQLSVL.

This clone has only one observation. V usage is TRBV19 and J usage is TRBJ1-4, with TRBD1 matching over 8 bases. The germline gives CDR1 LNHDA, CDR2 SQIVND (reference sequence). The CDR3 sequence is 14 residues long. V lost 4 bases to trimming and J lost 4 bases; unmatched junction nucleotides: 2. As DNA, the CDR3 is TGTGCCAGTAGTAGGGACAGGAGTAATGAAAAACTGTTTTTT. It encodes CASSRDRSNEKLFF. Together with reference TRBV19 and TRBJ1-4, the CDR3 gives the full variable domain: DGGITQSPKYLFRKEGQNVTLSCEQNLNHDAMYWYRQDPGQGLRLIYYSQIVNDFQKGDIAEGYSVSREKKESFPLTVTSAQKNPTAFYLCASSRDRSNEKLFFGSGTQLSVL.

This chain joins TRBV13 and TRBJ2-7, with 8 bases fitting TRBD2. This CDR3 has 15 amino acids. The V gene's germline CDR1 is PRHDT and CDR2 FYEKMQ (reference sequence). The junction had 12 bases not matched to a gene; V was cut back by 5 bases and J by 6 bases. The CDR3 nucleotides are TGTGCCAGCAGCCTCGCGCGTAGCGGGACCGGCGAGCAGTACTTC. This translates into CASSLARSGTGEQYF.

The chain recombines TRBV4-1 with TRBJ2-7; the D gene is possibly TRBD1 (6 bases). There are 14 residues in the CDR3. Looked up from germline, CDR1 is MGHRA and CDR2 is YSYEKL. Deletions cut 0 bases from V and 6 bases from J, with 12 bases between. The CDR3 region has the DNA TGCGCCAGCAGCCAAGAAGACAGGACCCCCGAGCAGTACTTC. It specifies CASSQEDRTPEQYF.

This sequence joins TRBV2 and TRBJ1-1; TRBD1 matches at 10 bases. This CDR3 region has 16 residues. V shed 5 bases, J shed 1 base, and the junction held 7 bases outside the gene matches. The germline CDR1 and CDR2 sequences are SNHLY and FYNNEI. CDR3 sequence: CASSTRDRGGNTEAFF. The CDR3 DNA follows: TGTGCCAGCAGTACCCGGGACAGGGGCGGGAACACTGAAGCTTTCTTT.

The chain recombines TRBV5-4 with TRBJ1-2; D ambiguous. The CDR3 length is 11 residues. Per germline, CDR1 SGHNT and CDR2 YYREEE (reference sequence). V shed 3 bases and J shed 4 bases, with 4 bases lying between them. The CDR3 here is CASSSVYGYTF. The CDR3, as DNA: TGTGCCAGCAGCTCCGTCTATGGCTACACCTTC.

The CDR3 sequence: CATSKVGQKSYEQYF. The CDR3 DNA is TGTGCCACCAGCAAGGTGGGACAGAAGTCTTACGAGCAGTACTTC. The V call is TRBV15, the J call TRBJ2-7, with 7 bases fitting TRBD1. Germline V gives CDR1 LNHNV, CDR2 YYDKDF (reference sequence). CDR3 length: 15 residues. J gave up 4 bases and V 4 bases, and 10 bases lay outside the gene matches.

DNA for the CDR3: TGTGCCAGTAGTATCGCAGGGGACCAGCCCCAGCATTTT. Protein sequence: CASSIAGDQPQHF. The V call is TRBV19, the J call TRBJ1-5; perhaps TRBD1 as D (6 bases). This CDR3 region has 13 residues. Germline CDR1 is LNHDA and CDR2 is SQIVND (reference sequence). Trimming took 3 bases from V and 7 from J, leaving 10 bases between them.

This clone has just one count. V gene TRBV29-1 combines with J gene TRBJ2-2; 8 bases match TRBD1. The CDR3 is 15 residues long. J gave up 2 bases and V 6 bases, and 8 bases lay outside the gene matches. Looked up from germline, CDR1 is SQVTM and CDR2 is ANQGSEA. CDR3 sequence (DNA): TGCAGCGTGCCGAGACAGGGGATTAACACCGGGGAGCTGTTTTTT. Residues: CSVPRQGINTGELFF.

CDR3 amino acids: CASSIGQGGTEAFF. The DNA of the CDR3 is TGTGCCAGTAGTATTGGGCAGGGGGGCACTGAAGCTTTCTTT. The V call is TRBV19, the J call TRBJ1-1; 7 bases fit TRBD1. The CDR3 has 14 amino acids. After removal of 3 bases from V and 4 bases from J, the junction contained 5 bases not matched to a gene. CDR1 and CDR2 (germline): LNHDA, SQIVND (reference sequence).

V usage is TRBV28 and J usage is TRBJ2-1, with unresolved D. In germline, CDR1 is MDHEN, CDR2 SYDVKM. This CDR3 comprises 15 residues. Trimming removed 6 bases from V and 0 bases from J, with 12 bases in between. The CDR3 bases are TGTGCCAGCAGCCCCACCACGGGCTCCTACAATGAGCAGTTCTTC. This encodes CASSPTTGSYNEQFF.

V gene TRBV4-1 combines with J gene TRBJ1-1; 9 bases agree with TRBD1. The CDR3 contains 15 residues. The ends lost 3 bases at V and 0 bases at J; junction bases unmatched: 2. The germline V gene has CDR1 MGHRA and CDR2 YSYEKL. In DNA form, the CDR3 reads TGCGCCAGCAGCCATGGACAGGGGTTGAACACTGAAGCTTTCTTT. Protein product: CASSHGQGLNTEAFF.

The CDR3 DNA sequence: TGTGCCAGCAGTCTAAGAGCGGGAGATGCAGATACGCAGTATTTT. As protein: CASSLRAGDADTQYF. The V call is TRBV7-2, the J call TRBJ2-3; 8 bases match TRBD2. The CDR3 length is 15 residues. Germline trimming cut 6 bases from V and 4 bases from J; bases unmatched to any gene: 9. CDR1 SGHTA and CDR2 FQGNSA come from the germline V gene. Full variable domain (outside the CDR3, taken from reference TRBV7-2 and TRBJ2-3): GAGVSQSPSNKVTEKGKDVELRCDPISGHTALYWYRQSLGQGLEFLIYFQGNSAPDKSGLPSDRFSAERTGGSVSTLTIQRTQQEDSAVYLCASSLRAGDADTQYFGPGTRLTVL.

The chain uses TRBV5-4 and TRBJ2-1; 7 positions agree with TRBD2. CDR3 size: 15 residues. Germline V gives CDR1 SGHNT, CDR2 YYREEE (reference sequence). V shed 3 bases and J 8 bases; nucleotides not matched to a gene: 11. The DNA for the CDR3 is TGTGCCAGCAGCTGGGGCTCAGTGGGAGGGGATGAGCAGTTCTTC. This sequence encodes CASSWGSVGGDEQFF.

V gene TRBV5-1 combines with J gene TRBJ2-3; 10 bases are a match to TRBD1. The CDR3 is made up of 14 amino acids. V was clipped by 4 bases and J by 3 bases; unmatched bases: 2. The V gene's germline CDR1 is SGHRS and CDR2 YFSETQ. The CDR3 region has the DNA TGCGCCAGCAGCCGGGACAGGGGAACAGATACGCAGTATTTT. Protein: CASSRDRGTDTQYF.

The genes are TRBV9 and TRBJ1-1; maybe TRBD1 (5 bases). V gave up 4 bases and J gave up 1 base, with 11 bases separating them. From germline, CDR1 is SGDLS and CDR2 YYNGEE. The CDR3 consists of 14 residues. DNA for the CDR3: TGTGCCAGCAGCCCCCAGGGATGGAACACTGAAGCTTTCTTT. It encodes CASSPQGWNTEAFF.

The chain recombines TRBV6-5 with TRBJ2-5, with TRBD2 matching 7 bases. The junction had 5 bases not matched to a gene; V was cut back by 2 bases and J by 2 bases. The germline gives CDR1 MNHEY, CDR2 SVGAGI. The CDR3 has 15 residues. CDR3 coding DNA: TGTGCCAGCAGTTACGGGGGGGGATCGCAAGAGACCCAGTACTTC. Its protein is CASSYGGGSQETQYF.

The chain joins TRBV9 to TRBJ2-2, with D possibly matching TRBD1 (6 bases). V lost 3 bases and J 7 bases, leaving 22 bases between the germline ends. CDR3 length: 17 amino acids. Germline V lookup: CDR1 SGDLS, CDR2 YYNGEE. CDR3 bases: TGTGCCAGCAGCGCGCTCCTCGGGACAACGATGGGCGGGGAGCTGTTTTTT. This translates into CASSALLGTTMGGELFF.

The J gene is TRBJ2-5, the V gene TRBV10-3, with D tentatively TRBD1 (6 bases). The CDR3 runs to 15 residues. Trimming took 0 bases from V and 1 from J, leaving 9 bases between them. CDR1 and CDR2 from the germline V gene are ENHRY and SYGVKD. CDR3 sequence: CAISESGTTQETQYF. In nucleotides, the CDR3 is TGTGCCATCAGTGAGTCCGGGACAACCCAAGAGACCCAGTACTTC.

This sequence joins TRBV5-4 and TRBJ1-2, with 7 bases fitting TRBD1. The germline V gene encodes CDR1 SGHNT and CDR2 YYREEE (reference sequence). The CDR3 is made up of 14 amino acids. The ends lost 4 bases at V and 7 bases at J; junction bases unmatched: 10. The CDR3 bases are TGTGCCAGCAGCGAGAGACAGGGCCGGGCTGGCTACACCTTC. Protein product: CASSERQGRAGYTF. The full variable domain, its missing parts supplied by reference TRBV5-4 and TRBJ1-2, is ETGVTQSPTHLIKTRGQQVTLRCSSQSGHNTVSWYQQALGQGPQFIFQYYREEENGRGNFPPRFSGLQFPNYSSELNVNALELDDSALYLCASSERQGRAGYTFGSGTRLTVV.

This chain connects TRBV5-5 to TRBJ2-7; D is unresolved. The CDR3 is 13 amino acids. Trimming took off 5 bases at V and 0 bases at J, with 9 bases between the two ends. CDR1 is SGHKS, CDR2 YYEKEE, per germline (reference sequence). The CDR3 sequence is CASSRVPSYEQYF. DNA of the CDR3: TGTGCCAGCAGTCGGGTCCCCTCCTACGAGCAGTACTTC. Variable domain in full (rest from reference TRBV5-5 and TRBJ2-7): DAGVTQSPTHLIKTRGQQVTLRCSPISGHKSVSWYQQVLGQGPQFIFQYYEKEERGRGNFPDRFSARQFPNYSSELNVNALLLGDSALYLCASSRVPSYEQYFGPGTRLTVT.

The genes are TRBV5-6 and TRBJ2-1; D is unresolved. The CDR3 sequence is 15 residues long. V was trimmed by 4 bases and J by 5 bases, leaving 16 bases between them. Germline CDR1 is SGHDT and CDR2 is YYEEEE. As DNA, the CDR3 is TGTGCCAGCAGCCGCGAGGCTCGGATCAACAATGAGCAGTTCTTC. It specifies CASSREARINNEQFF. The full variable domain, in which reference TRBV5-6 and TRBJ2-1 provide the parts outside the CDR3, is DAGVTQSPTHLIKTRGQQVTLRCSPKSGHDTVSWYQQALGQGPQFIFQYYEEEERQRGNFPDRFSGHQFPNYSSELNVNALLLGDSALYLCASSREARINNEQFFGPGTRLTVL.

The chain combines TRBV5-1 with TRBJ1-2; 7 bases match TRBD1. With V trimmed by 5 bases and J by 7 bases, 8 bases remained unmatched. CDR3 length: 13 residues. The germline V gene encodes CDR1 SGHRS and CDR2 YFSETQ. CDR3 sequence: CASSRDRVGGYTF. DNA of the CDR3: TGCGCCAGCAGTCGCGACAGGGTAGGTGGCTACACCTTC.

This clone was found once. This chain joins TRBV7-9 and TRBJ2-1; 11 nucleotides align to TRBD2. Unmatched junction bases numbered 2, after V lost 5 bases and J lost 5 bases. Germline V gene data show CDR1 as SEHNR and CDR2 as FQNEAQ (reference sequence). The CDR3 contains 14 residues. The CDR3: CASSQGLADNEQFF. CDR3 coding DNA: TGTGCCAGCAGCCAGGGACTAGCGGACAATGAGCAGTTCTTC.

This clone is a singleton in its sample. This sequence joins TRBV9 and TRBJ1-6, with D possibly being TRBD1 (6 bases). The V end lost 0 bases, the J end lost 6 bases, and 10 bases lay between the germline ends. Germline V lookup: CDR1 SGDLS, CDR2 YYNGEE. The CDR3 is 15 residues long. CDR3 region: CASSVEGGGNSPLHF. The CDR3 DNA reads TGTGCCAGCAGCGTAGAGGGGGGGGGTAATTCACCCCTCCACTTT. Using reference TRBV9 and TRBJ1-6 for the parts outside the CDR3, the full variable domain is DSGVTQTPKHLITATGQRVTLRCSPRSGDLSVYWYQQSLDQGLQFLIQYYNGEERAKGNILERFSAQQFPDLHSELNLSSLELGDSALYFCASSVEGGGNSPLHFGNGTRLTVT.